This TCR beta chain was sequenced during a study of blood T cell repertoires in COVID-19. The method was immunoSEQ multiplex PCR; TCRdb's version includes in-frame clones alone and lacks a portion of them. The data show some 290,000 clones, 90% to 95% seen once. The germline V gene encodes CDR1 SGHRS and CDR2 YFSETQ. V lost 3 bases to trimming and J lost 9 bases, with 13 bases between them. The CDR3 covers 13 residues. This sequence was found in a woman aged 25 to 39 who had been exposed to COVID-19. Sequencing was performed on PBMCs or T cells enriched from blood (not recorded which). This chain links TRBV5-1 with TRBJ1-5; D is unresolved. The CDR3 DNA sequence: TGCGCCAGCAGCTCAAGTAGTGATACGCCCCAGCATTTT. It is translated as CASSSSSDTPQHF.